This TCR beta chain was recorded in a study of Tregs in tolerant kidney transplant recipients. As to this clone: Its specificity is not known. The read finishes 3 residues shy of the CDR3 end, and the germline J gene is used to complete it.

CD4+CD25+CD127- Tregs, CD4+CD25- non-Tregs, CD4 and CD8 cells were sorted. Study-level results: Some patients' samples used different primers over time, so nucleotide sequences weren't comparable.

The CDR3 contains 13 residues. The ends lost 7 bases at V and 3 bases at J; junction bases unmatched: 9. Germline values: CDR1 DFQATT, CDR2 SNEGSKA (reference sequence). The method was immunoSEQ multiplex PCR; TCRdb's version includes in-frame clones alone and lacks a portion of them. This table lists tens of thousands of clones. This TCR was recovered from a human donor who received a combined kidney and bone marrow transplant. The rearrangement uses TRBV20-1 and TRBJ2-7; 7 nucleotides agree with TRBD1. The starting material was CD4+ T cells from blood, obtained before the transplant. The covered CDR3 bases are TGCAGTGGGAAAACAGGGGCGGACTACGAG. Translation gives CSGKTGADYE. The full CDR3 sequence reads CSGKTGADYEQYF.